The next 2 T cell receptor beta chains were all read from a single sample in a study of blood T cell repertoires in COVID-19 (dated by TCRdb to about 2020). The method was the immunoSEQ multiplex PCR assay. TCRdb provides this immuneACCESS table in a form limited to in-frame rearrangements. Some clones are lacking; in checked studies, under half of them reflect an unresolved V gene, and why the rest are absent is not known. This sample gives roughly 330,000 clones in total; roughly 88% of them show up just once. The ten most abundant clones make up 3.5% to 4.5% of the sample. Specimen: peripheral blood. These receptors were collected from a woman aged 45 to 65 with active or convalescent COVID-19.

This clone was counted only a few times. CDR3 region: CATSRDTRGDNEQFF. CDR3 nucleotides: TGTGCCACCAGCAGAGATACGCGGGGGGACAATGAGCAGTTCTTC. The chain combines TRBV15 with TRBJ2-1; 8 nucleotides align to TRBD2. Germline V CDR1 and CDR2: LNHNV, YYDKDF (reference sequence). The length of the CDR3 is 15 residues. Trimming at V came to 0 bases and at J to 5 bases, leaving 3 bases not matched to a gene. Full variable domain (rest looked up from reference TRBV15 and TRBJ2-1): DAMVIQNPRYQVTQFGKPVTLSCSQTLNHNVMYWYQQKSSQAPKLLFHYYDKDFNNEADTPDNFQSRRPNTSFCFLDIRSPGLGDTAMYLCATSRDTRGDNEQFFGPGTRLTVL.

This clone occurred a few times. The V and J genes are TRBV4-1 and TRBJ1-1; perhaps TRBD1 as D (6 bases). Trimming shortened V by 0 bases and J by 2 bases, and 13 bases separated the two germline ends. Looked up from germline, CDR1 is MGHRA and CDR2 is YSYEKL. This CDR3 comprises 16 residues. The CDR3 DNA follows: TGCGCCAGCAGCCAAGATCATGGGACACTAAACACTGAAGCTTTCTTT. Translation gives CASSQDHGTLNTEAFF.